This entry lists 23 T cell receptor beta chains sequenced from one sample in a study of cytomegalovirus exposure and HLA in healthy donors. Use of 60 Vbeta and 13 Jbeta primers characterized the PCR. The assay was immunoSEQ multiplex PCR, and TCRdb's table has in-frame clones only and misses some. The sample has 95,000 to 150,000 clones; approximately 73% are singletons. The sample comprised PBMCs. The receptors originated from a man aged 55-75 years in good health and CMV-seropositive.

The chain couples TRBV5-4 to TRBJ2-7; D unclear. The CDR3 has 13 amino acids. CDR1 SGHNT and CDR2 YYREEE come from the germline V gene (reference sequence). V lost 4 bases, J lost 3 bases, and 11 bases lay in between. As DNA, the CDR3 is TGTGCCAGCAGCCCGACTCTCGGCTACGAGCAGTACTTC. Translating gives CASSPTLGYEQYF.

The rearrangement joins TRBV30 to TRBJ1-2; a possible D gene is TRBD1 (5 bases). From germline, CDR1 is GTSNPN and CDR2 SVGIG (reference sequence). V gave up 0 bases and J gave up 4 bases, with 9 bases separating them. The CDR3 has 13 residues. The CDR3 here is CAWSVRASYGYTF. In nucleotides, the CDR3 is TGTGCCTGGAGTGTCAGGGCCTCCTATGGCTACACCTTC.

The chain couples TRBV1 to TRBJ1-5; TRBD1, as called in the table, went unchecked against the DNA. TRBV1 is a pseudogene locus. The CDR3 totals 15 residues. The CDR3 nucleotides are TGCACCAGCAGCCAAGGGGACAGGTTATTTACGCCCCAGCATTTT. It translates to CTSSQGDRLFTPQHF.

This chain uses TRBV9 with TRBJ2-2; no clear D. Germline CDR1 SGDLS, CDR2 YYNGEE. Deletions cut 0 bases from V and 6 bases from J, with 15 bases between. This CDR3 spans 16 amino acids. The CDR3 reads CASSVGVPSPAGELFF. DNA for the CDR3: TGTGCCAGCAGCGTAGGAGTACCTTCTCCTGCCGGGGAGCTGTTTTTT.

The gene calls are TRBV7-9 and TRBJ2-5, with D maybe TRBD2 (6 bases). The germline V gene encodes CDR1 SEHNR and CDR2 FQNEAQ (reference sequence). The CDR3 contains 13 residues. Trimming removed 6 bases from V and 2 bases from J, with 10 bases in between. CDR3: CASRIGSQETQYF. The CDR3 DNA reads TGTGCCAGCAGGATCGGGAGTCAAGAGACCCAGTACTTC.

V and J are TRBV7-6 and TRBJ1-6, with no clear D. There are 14 residues in the CDR3. V lost 5 bases, J lost 7 bases, and 12 bases lay in between. From germline, CDR1 is SGHVS and CDR2 FNYEAQ. CDR3 in DNA: TGTGCCAGCAGCATCACGCCGGAGAATTCACCCCTCCACTTT. Protein: CASSITPENSPLHF.

The V call is TRBV6-1, the J call TRBJ2-5; 9 bases match TRBD1. Per germline, CDR1 MNHNS and CDR2 SASEGT. V trimming: 6 bases; J trimming: 4 bases; junction bases outside the gene matches: 9. CDR3 length: 15 amino acids. The DNA of the CDR3 is TGTGCCAGCAGACAACAGGGGGCTGCCTCAGAGACCCAGTACTTC. This sequence encodes CASRQQGAASETQYF.

The V and J genes are TRBV5-6 and TRBJ2-5; D uncertain. The DNA matches TRBJ2-7 better at its end, which makes the J call doubtful. The CDR3 length is 14 residues. Germline V gene sequence: CDR1 SGHDT, CDR2 YYEEEE. CDR3 amino acids: CASSLRFNSYEQYF. CDR3 in DNA: TGTGCCAGCAGCTTGCGCTTCAACTCCTACGAGCAGTACTTC.

This sequence joins TRBV5-8 and TRBJ2-6, with D perhaps TRBD1 (6 bases). CDR1 SGHTS and CDR2 YDEGEE come from the germline V gene. This CDR3 is built from 17 residues. V was shortened by 6 bases and J by 0 bases, with 16 bases between the two germline ends. CDR3 nucleotides: TGTGCCAGCAACCCCGGGGACAACCTCTCTGGGGCCAACGTCCTGACTTTC. This translates into CASNPGDNLSGANVLTF.

The V and J genes are TRBV7-8 and TRBJ1-5; 7 bases map to TRBD1. CDR3 length: 16 amino acids. The J segment lost 0 bases and the V segment lost 4 bases, leaving 6 bases of the junction unmatched. Germline loops: CDR1 SGHVS, CDR2 FQNEAQ. The CDR3 region has the DNA TGTGCCAGCAGCTCCCTTCAGGGGGATAGCAATCAGCCCCAGCATTTT. Translation: CASSSLQGDSNQPQHF.

This chain connects TRBV11-2 to TRBJ1-1; D unresolved. Germline V gene sequence: CDR1 SGHAT, CDR2 FQNNGV. The germline V and J ends were trimmed by 1 base and 11 bases, with 8 bases remaining between them. This CDR3 contains 11 residues. The CDR3 nucleotides read TGTGCCAGCAGCTTAGGAGTGCCCGCTTTCTTT. It yields the protein CASSLGVPAFF.

This clone appeared a single time. The chain's CDR3 is CAITPGGGTPTGELFF. The CDR3 DNA is TGTGCCATCACCCCTGGGGGGGGGACCCCCACCGGGGAGCTGTTTTTT. The chain uses TRBV10-3 and TRBJ2-2; 7 nucleotides line up with TRBD2. The CDR3 is made up of 16 amino acids. Losses at the gene ends were 7 bases for V and 4 bases for J; bases not matched to a gene: 12. The germline CDR1 and CDR2 sequences are ENHRY and SYGVKD.

This rearrangement joins TRBV28 to TRBJ2-1, with 8 bases lining up with TRBD2. The V gene end was trimmed by 7 bases and the J gene end by 5 bases; junction bases not matched to a gene: 13. CDR3 length equals 16 residues. Germline V gene lookup returns CDR1 MDHEN and CDR2 SYDVKM. The CDR3 here is CASTPGGRTTDNEQFF. CDR3 sequence (DNA): TGTGCCAGCACCCCGGGGGGGCGGACCACGGACAATGAGCAGTTCTTC.

This clone has only a few counts. A far larger clone is just one base off, so this is likely a read error. This sequence joins TRBV6-1 and TRBJ1-5; D perhaps matches TRBD1 (5 bases). V was pared by 5 bases and J by 7 bases, with 9 bases between. The CDR3 consists of 12 residues. Germline assignment: CDR1 MNHNS and CDR2 SASEGT. In nucleotides, the CDR3 is TGTGCCAGCAGTTTCTCAGGGCAGCCCCAGCATTTT. This translates into CASSFSGQPQHF.

This clone occurred a few times. V usage is TRBV11-2 and J usage is TRBJ2-1; D remains unclear. Trimming shortened V by 0 bases and J by 4 bases, and 7 bases separated the two germline ends. CDR3 size: 14 residues. CDR1 and CDR2 from the germline V gene are SGHAT and FQNNGV. As DNA, the CDR3 is TGTGCCAGCAGCTTAGATCCTCAGTACAATGAGCAGTTCTTC. This encodes CASSLDPQYNEQFF.

The rearrangement links TRBV2 to TRBJ2-2, with TRBD1 matching 7 bases. Per the germline V gene, CDR1 is SNHLY and CDR2 is FYNNEI. V lost 6 bases, J lost 2 bases, and 21 bases stayed unmatched. The CDR3 totals 20 residues. The CDR3 loop is CASSMRLGTAARKNTGELFF. The CDR3, as DNA: TGTGCCAGCAGCATGAGACTCGGGACAGCCGCCAGAAAAAACACCGGGGAGCTGTTTTTT.

This clone occurred a few times. This chain uses TRBV6-1 with TRBJ1-2; D not certain. Trimming pared 8 bases from V and 4 bases from J, leaving 11 bases between. This CDR3 has 12 amino acids. CDR1 and CDR2 from the germline V gene are MNHNS and SASEGT. CDR3 sequence: CASSRDAYGYTF. Written as DNA, the CDR3 is TGTGCCAGCTCCCGGGATGCCTATGGCTACACCTTC.

V gene TRBV4-2 combines with J gene TRBJ1-3, with D perhaps matching TRBD1 (5 bases). Per germline, CDR1 LGHNA and CDR2 YNFKEQ. This CDR3 contains 16 residues. Trimming took off 0 bases at V and 4 bases at J, with 13 bases between the two ends. The CDR3 here is CASSQERGLGGNTIYF. The CDR3 DNA reads TGTGCCAGCAGCCAAGAACGGGGGTTAGGGGGAAACACCATATATTTT.

The chain combines TRBV19 with TRBJ1-3; D perhaps matches TRBD1 (6 bases). The V gene lost 9 bases and the J gene lost 7 bases, with 19 bases spanning the gap. This CDR3 is built from 14 residues. The germline gives CDR1 LNHDA, CDR2 SQIVND (reference sequence). As DNA, the CDR3 is TGTGCCAGAAACTCAGGGGACCCATTGAACACCATATATTTT. Protein sequence: CARNSGDPLNTIYF. Full variable domain (missing parts from reference TRBV19 and TRBJ1-3): DGGITQSPKYLFRKEGQNVTLSCEQNLNHDAMYWYRQDPGQGLRLIYYSQIVNDFQKGDIAEGYSVSREKKESFPLTVTSAQKNPTAFYLCARNSGDPLNTIYFGEGSWLTVV.

This clone was seen once. The V call is TRBV2, the J call TRBJ2-3; TRBD2 agrees at 12 bases. The V and J ends lost 3 bases and 8 bases, in that order; junction bases with no gene match: 9. CDR3 length: 16 amino acids. Germline-derived CDR1 and CDR2 are SNHLY and FYNNEI. The CDR3 spells CASSDGTSGPRGTQYF. The CDR3 DNA is TGTGCCAGCAGTGACGGGACTAGCGGGCCCCGGGGTACGCAGTATTTT.

This clone was recorded a few times. This sequence joins TRBV5-1 and TRBJ2-5; 10 bases are shared with TRBD2. The CDR3 has 17 residues. Per germline, CDR1 SGHRS and CDR2 YFSETQ. Losses at the gene ends were 0 bases for V and 5 bases for J; bases not matched to a gene: 10. CDR3 region: CASSLDPSGGARETQYF. The CDR3 DNA sequence: TGCGCCAGCAGCTTGGACCCGAGCGGGGGGGCCCGGGAGACCCAGTACTTC.

The DNA for the CDR3 is TGTGCCAGCAGTCCCCGGACTAGCACAGATACGCAGTATTTT. Encoded protein: CASSPRTSTDTQYF. The V gene is TRBV27, the J gene TRBJ2-3, with D tentatively TRBD2 (5 bases). This CDR3 is 14 amino acids long. The V end was cut by 5 bases, the J end by 0 bases, with 9 bases between. Germline V gene lookup returns CDR1 MNHEY and CDR2 SMNVEV (reference sequence).

The chain couples TRBV4-1 to TRBJ2-4, with 8 bases lining up with TRBD2. The CDR3 is 14 amino acids. Germline CDR1 reads MGHRA; CDR2 reads YSYEKL. The V and J ends lost 4 bases and 8 bases, in that order; junction bases with no gene match: 7. The CDR3 DNA reads as TGCGCCAGCAGCCTCCGGGAGGGCCTGGACATTCAGTACTTC. As protein: CASSLREGLDIQYF.